These 28 T cell receptor beta chains originate from one sample sequenced in a study of naive CD8 T cells in extremely preterm neonates. The data were produced by immunoSEQ multiplex PCR, yet TCRdb's version contains in-frame clones alone and is incomplete. The top ten hold around 0.38% of the sample, which has fewer than 9,000 clones, more than 95% seen once. The sequencing input was naive CD8+ T cells from blood. All receptors derive from a human donor in good health.

This rearrangement joins TRBV4-1 to TRBJ2-3; 7 bases are a match to TRBD2. Germline V gene lookup returns CDR1 MGHRA and CDR2 YSYEKL. The CDR3 is 16 amino acids. V trimming: 1 base; J trimming: 3 bases; junction bases outside the gene matches: 7. The CDR3 DNA sequence: TGCGCCAGCAGCCAAGTGGGAAGCGGGGCGACAGATACGCAGTATTTT. Amino acid sequence: CASSQVGSGATDTQYF.

This chain's CDR3 is CASMGRGATYEQYF. The DNA for the CDR3 is TGTGCCAGCATGGGCCGGGGTGCGACCTACGAGCAGTACTTC. This sequence joins TRBV28 and TRBJ2-7, with D possibly TRBD2 on 5 matching bases. The V end was cut by 7 bases, the J end by 2 bases, with 15 bases between. CDR3 length equals 14 residues. CDR1 is MDHEN and CDR2 is SYDVKM in the germline V gene.

The J gene is TRBJ1-2, the V gene TRBV28; 7 bases line up with TRBD1. Germline loops: CDR1 MDHEN, CDR2 SYDVKM. V trimming: 6 bases; J trimming: 4 bases; junction bases outside the gene matches: 8. The CDR3 length is 14 residues. CDR3 nucleotides: TGTGCCAGCAGGACCGGACAGGTTGCCTATGGCTACACCTTC. This encodes CASRTGQVAYGYTF.

The V gene is TRBV30, the J gene TRBJ2-7; perhaps TRBD1 as D (6 bases). Germline CDR1 is GTSNPN and CDR2 is SVGIG (reference sequence). V was trimmed by 1 base and J by 2 bases, leaving 9 bases between them. The CDR3 spans 13 residues. CDR3 in DNA: TGTGCCTGGAGTGGGGACAATGCCTACGAGCAGTACTTC. Its protein product is CAWSGDNAYEQYF.

The rearrangement uses TRBV7-6 and TRBJ2-7; 9 nucleotides line up with TRBD1. CDR1 SGHVS and CDR2 FNYEAQ come from the germline V gene. The junction had 11 bases not matched to a gene; V was cut back by 2 bases and J by 3 bases. This CDR3 contains 17 residues. CDR3 coding DNA: TGTGCCAGCAGCTTAAGGACAGGGGTGGTTAGACTCTACGAGCAGTACTTC. The encoded protein is CASSLRTGVVRLYEQYF.

V usage is TRBV5-1 and J usage is TRBJ1-1; a weak D match, TRBD1 (6 bases). The CDR3 consists of 15 residues. Germline CDR1 reads SGHRS; CDR2 reads YFSETQ. V dropped 3 bases and J dropped 8 bases, with 20 bases sitting between them. The CDR3 protein is CASSSYLGGGTEAFF. The CDR3 coding sequence is TGCGCCAGCAGCTCCTACTTAGGGGGTGGGACAGAAGCTTTCTTT. Looking up the rest from reference TRBV5-1 and TRBJ1-1 gives the full variable domain: KAGVTQTPRYLIKTRGQQVTLSCSPISGHRSVSWYQQTPGQGLQFLFEYFSETQRNKGNFPGRFSGRQFSNSRSEMNVSTLELGDSALYLCASSSYLGGGTEAFFGQGTRLTVV.

The chain uses TRBV13 and TRBJ2-3, with TRBD2 matching 8 bases. Germline assignment: CDR1 PRHDT and CDR2 FYEKMQ (reference sequence). The CDR3 runs to 16 residues. With V trimmed by 5 bases and J by 0 bases, 7 bases remained unmatched. CDR3 sequence (DNA): TGTGCCAGCAGCCCGGGGGGGACTACTAGCACAGATACGCAGTATTTT. Amino acid sequence: CASSPGGTTSTDTQYF.

The rearrangement uses TRBV15 and TRBJ2-3; TRBD2 might be the D (5 bases). The CDR3 totals 16 residues. V lost 4 bases and J 0 bases, leaving 14 bases between the germline ends. Germline CDR1 is LNHNV and CDR2 is YYDKDF (reference sequence). The CDR3 DNA reads TGTGCCACCAGCACGGTGGAAGCGGTTAGCACAGATACGCAGTATTTT. It specifies CATSTVEAVSTDTQYF.

The rearrangement joins TRBV19 to TRBJ2-1; 9 nucleotides line up with TRBD2. Germline V CDR1 and CDR2: LNHDA, SQIVND (reference sequence). The CDR3 runs to 16 residues. V shed 1 base, J shed 6 bases, and the junction held 7 bases outside the gene matches. For the CDR3, the DNA is TGTGCCAGTAGTATAGTTGGTAGCGGGGGCCTCAATGAGCAGTTCTTC. It specifies CASSIVGSGGLNEQFF.

In the case of this clone: Mismatch with germline at one junction end may stem from a read error. The chain joins TRBV7-7 to TRBJ1-1; unclear D gene. Germline CDR1 reads SSHAT; CDR2 reads FNYEAQ (reference sequence). The CDR3 is 12 residues long. The CDR3 coding sequence is TGTGCTAGCAGCTACGATCGGACTGAAGCTTTCTTT. Protein product: CASSYDRTEAFF. The full variable domain, in which reference TRBV7-7 and TRBJ1-1 provide the parts outside the CDR3, is GAGVSQSPRYKVTKRGQDVTLRCDPISSHATLYWYQQALGQGPEFLTYFNYEAQPDKSGLPSDRFSAERPEGSISTLTIQRTEQRDSAMYRCASSYDRTEAFFGQGTRLTVV.

J is TRBJ2-7 and V is TRBV27, with a possible D match to TRBD1 (6 bases). CDR3 length: 15 residues. Germline loops: CDR1 MNHEY, CDR2 SMNVEV (reference sequence). The V end was cut by 1 base, the J end by 3 bases, with 13 bases between. DNA of the CDR3: TGTGCCAGCAGTTTATATGGGACAACCCACTACGAGCAGTACTTC. Its translation is CASSLYGTTHYEQYF.

The rearrangement uses TRBV4-1 and TRBJ1-1, with a possible D match to TRBD1 (6 bases). V was trimmed by 4 bases and J by 0 bases, leaving 12 bases between them. CDR3 length: 15 residues. Germline values: CDR1 MGHRA, CDR2 YSYEKL. CDR3 amino acids: CASSRVTGLNTEAFF. The CDR3 region has the DNA TGCGCCAGCAGCCGCGTAACAGGGCTGAACACTGAAGCTTTCTTT.

The gene calls are TRBV27 and TRBJ2-1; D is perhaps TRBD1 (5 bases). Trimming removed 3 bases at V and 8 bases at J, with 14 bases between. Germline V lookup: CDR1 MNHEY, CDR2 SMNVEV (reference sequence). CDR3 length: 14 amino acids. The CDR3 here is CASSFAGPTYEQFF. The CDR3 coding sequence is TGTGCCAGCAGTTTCGCAGGGCCTACCTATGAGCAGTTCTTC.

This chain uses TRBV7-8 with TRBJ2-1; D is perhaps TRBD2 (5 bases). CDR1 is SGHVS, CDR2 FQNEAQ, per germline. The V and J ends lost 2 bases and 8 bases respectively, with 19 bases between them. CDR3 length equals 16 residues. CDR3 DNA sequence: TGTGCCAGCAGCTTATCAGGACTGGCCTTAGAGGATGAGCAGTTCTTC. It encodes CASSLSGLALEDEQFF.

The chain is built from TRBV4-2 and TRBJ2-5; possible D gene TRBD2, 6 bases. Trimming removed 0 bases from V and 10 bases from J, with 21 bases in between. The germline V gene encodes CDR1 LGHNA and CDR2 YNFKEQ. This CDR3 spans 16 amino acids. CDR3 nucleotides: TGTGCCAGCAGCCAAGATCGGGGCAGGTCCTGGGAGGTCCAGTACTTC. Translating it yields CASSQDRGRSWEVQYF.

The chain recombines TRBV27 with TRBJ1-4; TRBD1 agrees at 9 bases. V lost 6 bases to trimming and J lost 3 bases; unmatched junction nucleotides: 5. From germline, CDR1 is MNHEY and CDR2 SMNVEV (reference sequence). The CDR3 consists of 15 residues. The CDR3 protein is CASSYRGHPNEKLFF. The CDR3 DNA follows: TGTGCCAGCAGCTACAGGGGGCATCCTAATGAAAAACTGTTTTTT.

A few counts support this clone. This chain connects TRBV9 to TRBJ2-1; 9 bases map to TRBD2. CDR3 length equals 18 residues. V was pared by 4 bases and J by 4 bases, with 15 bases of the junction left unmatched. Germline V CDR1 and CDR2: SGDLS, YYNGEE. In DNA, the CDR3 is TGTGCCAGCAGCTCTGGGGGGAGCGGGGGGACCCTTTACAATGAGCAGTTCTTC. This translates into CASSSGGSGGTLYNEQFF.

The rearrangement links TRBV7-9 to TRBJ1-4; D remains ambiguous. CDR3 length equals 16 residues. Trimming stripped 5 bases from V and 2 bases from J, with 15 bases between. CDR1 is SEHNR and CDR2 is FQNEAQ in the germline V gene (reference sequence). CDR3: CASSQSPGGTNEKLFF. In nucleotides, the CDR3 is TGTGCCAGCAGCCAATCACCCGGTGGTACTAATGAAAAACTGTTTTTT.

Comments on this clone: The same CDR3 is also encoded by other DNA sequences in this sample. The chain's CDR3 is CASSFGTGIGTQYF. The CDR3 DNA reads as TGTGCCAGCAGTTTCGGGACAGGGATCGGTACGCAGTATTTT. The V and J genes are TRBV28 and TRBJ2-3; 9 nucleotides agree with TRBD1. Germline assignment: CDR1 MDHEN and CDR2 SYDVKM. The CDR3 spans 14 residues. The V and J ends lost 3 bases and 8 bases, in that order; junction bases with no gene match: 6.

This clone was observed a single time. The rearrangement joins TRBV19 to TRBJ2-7; 7 bases are a match to TRBD1. Germline CDR1 reads LNHDA; CDR2 reads SQIVND (reference sequence). The CDR3 has 13 residues. V was clipped by 5 bases and J by 4 bases; unmatched bases: 5. The DNA of the CDR3 is TGTGCCAGTAGTCAACAGGGGCAGTACGAGCAGTACTTC. Its protein product is CASSQQGQYEQYF.

This chain links TRBV5-1 with TRBJ2-7; 12 bases agree with TRBD1. Germline V gene lookup returns CDR1 SGHRS and CDR2 YFSETQ. This CDR3 contains 14 residues. The V gene end was trimmed by 3 bases and the J gene end by 7 bases; junction bases not matched to a gene: 5. The CDR3 spells CASSWGQGAEEQYF. CDR3 in DNA: TGCGCCAGCAGCTGGGGACAGGGGGCTGAAGAGCAGTACTTC.

The chain recombines TRBV7-9 with TRBJ2-7, with TRBD1 matching over 8 bases. The ends lost 7 bases at V and 2 bases at J; junction bases unmatched: 10. CDR3 length equals 15 residues. The V gene's germline CDR1 is SEHNR and CDR2 FQNEAQ (reference sequence). The CDR3 nucleotides read TGTGCCAGCATCCCGAGGACAGGGCCGACCTACGAGCAGTACTTC. It codes for CASIPRTGPTYEQYF.

V and J are TRBV5-6 and TRBJ2-1, with D perhaps matching TRBD2 (5 bases). Germline V gives CDR1 SGHDT, CDR2 YYEEEE. The CDR3 spans 14 residues. V was cut by 0 bases and J by 6 bases, with 10 bases left in between. This CDR3 reads CASSLVVGGNEQFF. In DNA form, the CDR3 reads TGTGCCAGCAGCTTGGTCGTAGGAGGCAATGAGCAGTTCTTC.

A single count supports this clone. This chain uses TRBV7-8 with TRBJ1-2; 9 bases match TRBD1. Trimming cost V 3 bases and J 13 bases; bases outside gene matches: 6. Germline V CDR1 and CDR2: SGHVS, FQNEAQ. This CDR3 is built from 12 residues. Here the CDR3 DNA reads TGTGCCAGCAGCTTTTCTGGACAGGGGACCACCTTC. Translation gives CASSFSGQGTTF.

As concerns this clone: Additional DNA sequences in this sample encode the identical CDR3. The genes are TRBV5-1 and TRBJ2-7, with 10 positions matching TRBD2. Germline-derived CDR1 and CDR2 are SGHRS and YFSETQ. After removal of 0 bases from V and 3 bases from J, the junction contained 9 bases not matched to a gene. The CDR3 is 17 amino acids. DNA of the CDR3: TGCGCCAGCAGCTTGGGGTTGCTAGCGGGGGAGAACTACGAGCAGTACTTC. Protein sequence: CASSLGLLAGENYEQYF.

The chain is built from TRBV7-6 and TRBJ2-7; 9 nucleotides agree with TRBD1. J was trimmed by 5 bases and V by 0 bases; bases with no gene match: 11. Per germline, CDR1 SGHVS and CDR2 FNYEAQ. This CDR3 comprises 17 residues. The CDR3 region is CASSLAVRTGGIHEQYF. CDR3 coding DNA: TGTGCCAGCAGCTTAGCGGTCCGAACAGGGGGCATCCACGAGCAGTACTTC.

The chain employs TRBV27 and TRBJ2-7, with 10 nucleotides matching TRBD1. The CDR3 runs to 14 residues. V was pared by 5 bases and J by 7 bases, with 8 bases of the junction left unmatched. Germline CDR1 is MNHEY and CDR2 is SMNVEV (reference sequence). CDR3 sequence: CASSPRQGAGEQYF. The CDR3 DNA follows: TGTGCCAGCAGTCCTCGACAGGGGGCGGGGGAGCAGTACTTC.

The chain uses TRBV9 and TRBJ2-2; D unclear. The V gene lost 5 bases and the J gene lost 2 bases, with 10 bases spanning the gap. CDR1 is SGDLS and CDR2 is YYNGEE in the germline V gene. This CDR3 has 14 amino acids. CDR3 sequence reads: CASRANLNTGELFF. CDR3 DNA: TGTGCCAGCAGGGCCAACCTCAACACCGGGGAGCTGTTTTTT. Using reference TRBV9 and TRBJ2-2 for the parts outside the CDR3, the full variable domain is DSGVTQTPKHLITATGQRVTLRCSPRSGDLSVYWYQQSLDQGLQFLIQYYNGEERAKGNILERFSAQQFPDLHSELNLSSLELGDSALYFCASRANLNTGELFFGEGSRLTVL.